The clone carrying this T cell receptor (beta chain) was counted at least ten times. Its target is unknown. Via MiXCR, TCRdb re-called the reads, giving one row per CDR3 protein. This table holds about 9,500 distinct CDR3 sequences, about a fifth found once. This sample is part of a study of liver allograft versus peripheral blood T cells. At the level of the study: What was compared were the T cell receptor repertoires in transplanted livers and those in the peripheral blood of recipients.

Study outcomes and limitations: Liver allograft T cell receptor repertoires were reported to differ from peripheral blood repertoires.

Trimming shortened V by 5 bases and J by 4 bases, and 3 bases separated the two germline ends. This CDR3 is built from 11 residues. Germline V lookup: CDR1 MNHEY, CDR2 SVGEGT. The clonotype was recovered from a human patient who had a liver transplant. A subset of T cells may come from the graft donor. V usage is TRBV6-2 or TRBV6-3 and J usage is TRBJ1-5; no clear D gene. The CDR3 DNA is TGTGCCAGCAGTATAAATCAGCCCCAGCATTTT. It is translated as CASSINQPQHF.